This section outlines one T cell receptor beta chain sequence together with its context. As handled by the study authors: Amplifying reference gene primers gave estimates of nucleated cell counts. Measured with immunoSEQ multiplex PCR; TCRdb has only the in-frame clones, and not every one. The DNA gave D and trimming, while V, J and clone size come from that table. The sample records over 75,000 clones, more than 90% being singletons. These data are taken from a study of blood T cell repertoires in COVID-19. As for the study in general: Acute and convalescent COVID-19 samples came from the United States, Italy and Spain. PBMCs, B-cell-depleted T cells, or T cells provided the cDNA or gDNA that made up the material.

Germline-derived CDR1 and CDR2 are SQVTM and ANQGSEA. The CDR3 consists of 12 residues. Between the trimmed V and J ends, which lost 8 bases and 4 bases, there was a span of 13 bases. The V gene is TRBV29-1, the J gene TRBJ2-3; D may be TRBD2 (5 bases). Sample: peripheral blood. The source of this sequence is a man aged 55 to 70 with acute or convalescent COVID-19. The CDR3, as DNA: TGCAGCAGCCGACTACTGGCAGATACGCAGTATTTT. This translates into CSSRLLADTQYF.